Below, 25 T cell receptor beta chains from the same sample are listed, as sequenced in a study of blood T cell repertoires in COVID-19. Libraries were prepared by immunoSEQ multiplex PCR; TCRdb keeps only in-frame clonotypes and omits some of them. The table lists about 50,000 clones, 75% to 80% of them singletons. The sequencing sample was made of peripheral blood. The receptors shown here come from a man in his 70s with active or convalescent COVID-19.

V usage is TRBV5-1 and J usage is TRBJ2-2, with D unresolved. The CDR3 extends over 16 amino acids. CDR1 and CDR2 (germline): SGHRS, YFSETQ. V dropped 0 bases and J dropped 0 bases, with 9 bases sitting between them. CDR3 coding DNA: TGCGCCAGCAGCTTGGAGCGTTTAACGAACACCGGGGAGCTGTTTTTT. It translates to CASSLERLTNTGELFF.

The J gene is TRBJ2-2, the V gene TRBV11-3, with 12 nucleotides matching TRBD1. The V segment lost 3 bases and the J segment 3 bases; nucleotides outside the gene matches: 5. From germline, CDR1 is SGHNT and CDR2 YENEEA. CDR3 length: 17 residues. The CDR3 spells CASSLFGTGGDTGELFF. The CDR3 bases are TGTGCCAGCAGCTTGTTCGGGACAGGGGGCGACACCGGGGAGCTGTTTTTT.

This clone was counted once. One end of the junction is discordant with germline, which a read error may explain. V and J are TRBV6-5 and TRBJ2-7, with 9 nucleotides matching TRBD2. Germline V gene data show CDR1 as MNHEY and CDR2 as SVGAGI. CDR3 length: 13 amino acids. The chain's CDR3 is CGAGGTSLYEQYF. The DNA for the CDR3 is TGCGGCGCGGGGGGGACCTCCCTCTACGAGCAGTACTTC.

The rearrangement joins TRBV13 to TRBJ2-7; 7 bases are a match to TRBD1. Trimming cost V 5 bases and J 7 bases; bases outside gene matches: 8. Germline CDR1 PRHDT, CDR2 FYEKMQ (reference sequence). This CDR3 region has 13 residues. The CDR3 DNA reads TGTGCCAGCAGCGCAACAGGGGCGAGGGAGCAGTACTTC. This gives the protein CASSATGAREQYF.

The chain recombines TRBV7-6 with TRBJ1-2; TRBD1 agrees at 10 bases. The V gene's germline CDR1 is SGHVS and CDR2 FNYEAQ. With 8 bases clipped from V and 3 bases from J, the junction kept 3 bases outside the gene matches. CDR3 length equals 13 residues. CDR3 nucleotides: TGTGCCAGCGGACAGGGGGAGTACTATGGCTACACCTTC. This sequence encodes CASGQGEYYGYTF.

The V call is TRBV13, the J call TRBJ1-1; TRBD1 might be the D (6 bases). Germline V CDR1 and CDR2: PRHDT, FYEKMQ (reference sequence). This CDR3 has 13 amino acids. V shed 5 bases and J shed 10 bases, with 17 bases lying between them. The CDR3 region has the DNA TGTGCCAGCAGCCGCCGGGACACCTGGGCAGCTTTCTTT. Its translation: CASSRRDTWAAFF.

The chain carries TRBV11-2 and TRBJ2-5, with D possibly matching TRBD2 (7 bases). V was cut by 0 bases and J by 4 bases, with 15 bases left in between. The length of the CDR3 is 16 residues. Germline lookup yields CDR1 SGHAT and CDR2 FQNNGV. As DNA, the CDR3 is TGTGCCAGCAGCTTAGATCTCGGGGGGCGGAGAGAGACCCAGTACTTC. Amino acid sequence: CASSLDLGGRRETQYF.

The chain uses TRBV4-1 and TRBJ1-4, with no clear D. The CDR3 has 14 amino acids. Germline V lookup: CDR1 MGHRA, CDR2 YSYEKL. Trimming removed 0 bases from V and 8 bases from J, with 10 bases in between. As DNA, the CDR3 is TGCGCCAGCAGCCAAGATCAAAACAAGGAAAAACTGTTTTTT. Protein product: CASSQDQNKEKLFF.

The chain is built from TRBV24-1 and TRBJ1-2; D may be TRBD1 (5 bases). This CDR3 has 15 amino acids. V lost 5 bases and J 1 base, leaving 13 bases between the germline ends. Germline loops: CDR1 KGHDR, CDR2 SFDVKD. The CDR3 sequence is CATSGSGGGNYGYTF. The CDR3 DNA is TGTGCCACCAGTGGGTCGGGCGGGGGTAACTATGGCTACACCTTC.

A remark on this clone: Other DNA sequences in the sample encode the same CDR3. This chain connects TRBV30 to TRBJ2-3, with TRBD2 as a possible D gene (5 bases). With 2 bases removed from V and 1 base from J, the gap between germline ends came to 7 bases. Germline assignment: CDR1 GTSNPN and CDR2 SVGIG (reference sequence). This CDR3 comprises 13 residues. CDR3 sequence reads: CAWSSGGTDTQYF. The CDR3 DNA is TGTGCCTGGAGTAGCGGCGGCACAGATACGCAGTATTTT.

The gene calls are TRBV30 and TRBJ1-2; a possible D gene is TRBD1 (6 bases). This CDR3 region has 13 residues. V lost 8 bases to trimming and J lost 1 base, with 14 bases between them. Looked up from germline, CDR1 is GTSNPN and CDR2 is SVGIG (reference sequence). The CDR3 reads CAGGQANNYGYTF. For the CDR3, the DNA is TGTGCCGGGGGGCAGGCTAATAACTATGGCTACACCTTC. Based on the CDR3 plus reference TRBV30 and TRBJ1-2, the full variable domain is SQTIHQWPATLVQPVGSPLSLECTVEGTSNPNLYWYRQAAGRGLQLLFYSVGIGQISSEVPQNLSASRPQDRQFILSSKKLLLSDSGFYLCAGGQANNYGYTFGSGTRLTVV.

The chain carries TRBV29-1 and TRBJ1-1, with TRBD1 matching 11 bases. The CDR3 loop spans 14 amino acids. Germline V lookup: CDR1 SQVTM, CDR2 ANQGSEA. V dropped 7 bases and J dropped 11; count of bases not matched to a gene: 15. The CDR3 is CSAQTGTGGMGAFF. Here the CDR3 DNA reads TGCAGCGCTCAAACCGGGACAGGGGGAATGGGGGCTTTCTTT.

The chain recombines TRBV7-2 with TRBJ2-7; 9 nucleotides align to TRBD2. CDR3 length: 15 residues. Trimming at V came to 1 base and at J to 3 bases, leaving 4 bases not matched to a gene. Germline V gene lookup returns CDR1 SGHTA and CDR2 FQGNSA. Here the CDR3 DNA reads TGTGCCAGCAGCTTAGGTAGCGGGGGAGGCTACGAGCAGTACTTC. Its translation: CASSLGSGGGYEQYF.

The chain links TRBV27 to TRBJ2-3; 10 bases are shared with TRBD1. J lost 7 bases, V lost 3 bases, and 10 bases had no gene match. From germline, CDR1 is MNHEY and CDR2 SMNVEV (reference sequence). The CDR3 is made up of 16 amino acids. The CDR3 coding sequence is TGTGCCAGCAGTTTGCGGGGACAGGGGTTTCGCAATACGCAGTATTTT. Its protein is CASSLRGQGFRNTQYF.

CDR3 DNA sequence: TGTGCCAGCAGTGAAAATAAGGGGGTTAGGAATTCACCCCTCCACTTT. Translated, it gives CASSENKGVRNSPLHF. The chain has TRBV25-1 and TRBJ1-6; tentative D call: TRBD1 (6 bases). Trimming removed 2 bases from V and 7 bases from J, with 15 bases in between. CDR1 is MGHDK, CDR2 SYGVNS, per germline. The CDR3 spans 16 residues.

CDR3: CASSQAGSDGYQPQHF. DNA of the CDR3: TGCGCCAGCAGCCAAGCGGGGAGCGATGGTTATCAGCCCCAGCATTTT. J is TRBJ1-5 and V is TRBV4-1; D unclear. Germline V CDR1 and CDR2: MGHRA, YSYEKL. The V and J ends lost 1 base and 5 bases respectively, with 15 bases between them. This CDR3 is 16 amino acids long.

V usage is TRBV7-9 and J usage is TRBJ1-4; D might be TRBD1 (5 bases). Trimming cost V 3 bases and J 3 bases, with 17 bases left between them. Per germline, CDR1 SEHNR and CDR2 FQNEAQ (reference sequence). This CDR3 has 17 amino acids. This chain's CDR3 is CASSLHGGIRSNEKLFF. DNA for the CDR3: TGTGCCAGCAGCTTGCACGGGGGTATCAGGTCTAATGAAAAACTGTTTTTT.

The rearrangement links TRBV5-1 to TRBJ2-2; TRBD1 matches at 10 bases. The germline V gene encodes CDR1 SGHRS and CDR2 YFSETQ. The CDR3 runs to 16 residues. The junction had 8 bases not matched to a gene; V was cut back by 2 bases and J by 7 bases. This CDR3 reads CASSFYPGQGNGELFF. The CDR3 nucleotides are TGCGCCAGCAGCTTTTACCCGGGACAGGGGAACGGGGAGCTGTTTTTT.

This chain links TRBV23-1 with TRBJ2-2; TRBD1 is a possible D gene (6 bases). TRBV23-1 is treated as an ORF (open reading frame) with a function not yet certain. The CDR3 length is 15 residues. Trimming took off 7 bases at V and 5 bases at J, with 17 bases between the two ends. In DNA form, the CDR3 reads TGCGCCAGCATATTTACAGGGAATCGGACCGGGGAGCTGTTTTTT. Its translation is CASIFTGNRTGELFF.

The chain couples TRBV19 to TRBJ2-3, with TRBD2 matching over 7 bases. This CDR3 has 17 residues. Germline CDR1 reads LNHDA; CDR2 reads SQIVND (reference sequence). Trimming at V came to 1 base and at J to 5 bases, leaving 12 bases not matched to a gene. CDR3 in DNA: TGTGCCAGTAGTATAGCGGTAGCGGGCTCCCAGGGAGATACGCAGTATTTT. Amino acids: CASSIAVAGSQGDTQYF.

This clone has just one count. The chain has TRBV7-9 and TRBJ1-2; no clear D gene. CDR1 is SEHNR, CDR2 FQNEAQ, per germline (reference sequence). V was shortened by 5 bases and J by 6 bases, with 22 bases between the two germline ends. The CDR3 consists of 16 residues. CDR3 DNA sequence: TGTGCCAGCAGCCCCCGTGGAGGGCCAAGCCAACATGGCTACACCTTC. Translated: CASSPRGGPSQHGYTF.

The CDR3 bases are TGTGCCAGTAGTAGGGGACTAGCGGGGTCAGATACGCAGTATTTT. It encodes CASSRGLAGSDTQYF. The J gene is TRBJ2-3, the V gene TRBV19; TRBD2 agrees at 13 bases. The germline CDR1 and CDR2 sequences are LNHDA and SQIVND (reference sequence). The V segment lost 4 bases and the J segment 4 bases; nucleotides outside the gene matches: 2. CDR3 length equals 15 residues.

The chain links TRBV19 to TRBJ2-5, with 10 positions matching TRBD2. The J segment lost 4 bases and the V segment lost 5 bases, leaving 10 bases of the junction unmatched. CDR3 length: 16 amino acids. Per the germline V gene, CDR1 is LNHDA and CDR2 is SQIVND (reference sequence). The CDR3 reads CASSLRTSGGLETQYF. The CDR3 bases are TGTGCCAGTAGTTTGAGGACTAGCGGAGGGCTAGAGACCCAGTACTTC.

This chain links TRBV7-9 with TRBJ1-1; no firm D call. This CDR3 region has 14 residues. Per germline, CDR1 SEHNR and CDR2 FQNEAQ (reference sequence). With 3 bases removed from V and 0 bases from J, the gap between germline ends came to 8 bases. The CDR3 DNA follows: TGTGCCAGCAGCTTGTCCCTAGTGAACACTGAAGCTTTCTTT. Translation gives CASSLSLVNTEAFF.

This clone was recorded a few times. This chain links TRBV2 with TRBJ1-6, with TRBD1 as a possible D gene (6 bases). The V and J ends lost 7 bases and 6 bases respectively, with 16 bases between them. Germline CDR1 SNHLY, CDR2 FYNNEI. This CDR3 region has 15 residues. The DNA of the CDR3 is TGTGCCAGCATCAAGCAGGGGTTAGGTAATTCACCCCTCCACTTT. It yields the protein CASIKQGLGNSPLHF.